The 23 T cell receptor beta chains listed next were all sequenced from one sample in a study of blood T cell repertoires in COVID-19. Here immunoSEQ multiplex PCR was the method, and the copy in TCRdb shows in-frame clones only, minus some. The table records 300,000 to 450,000 clones, roughly nine tenths of them present only once. The source material was PBMCs or T cells enriched from blood (not recorded which). Every receptor here comes from a man between 18 and 29 years old who had recovered from COVID-19.

The CDR3 region has the DNA TGTGCCAGCTCACCATTCGGGGGAACGATCTCTGGAAACACCATATATTTT. Its protein product is CASSPFGGTISGNTIYF. The V call is TRBV18, the J call TRBJ1-3; weak D call: TRBD1 (5 bases). Germline values: CDR1 KGHSH, CDR2 LQKENI. CDR3 size: 17 residues. Trimming shortened V by 2 bases and J by 0 bases, and 14 bases separated the two germline ends. Variable domain in full (rest from reference TRBV18 and TRBJ1-3): NAGVMQNPRHLVRRRGQEARLRCSPMKGHSHVYWYRQLPEEGLKFMVYLQKENIIDESGMPKERFSAEFPKEGPSILRIQQVVRGDSAAYFCASSPFGGTISGNTIYFGEGSWLTVV.

The chain is built from TRBV3-1 (or the pseudogene TRBV3-2) and TRBJ1-4; D not certain. The CDR3 is made up of 14 amino acids. Trimming shortened V by 3 bases and J by 4 bases, and 9 bases separated the two germline ends. CDR1 and CDR2 (germline): LGHDT, YNNKEL (reference sequence). As DNA, the CDR3 is TGTGCCAGCAGCCAGGGAGGGTTTAATGAAAAACTGTTTTTT. It translates to CASSQGGFNEKLFF.

The rearrangement uses TRBV19 and TRBJ2-2, with D maybe TRBD2 (5 bases). There are 18 residues in the CDR3. V lost 7 bases and J lost 6, with 27 bases in between. Germline V gives CDR1 LNHDA, CDR2 SQIVND (reference sequence). The CDR3 sequence is CASTMAPGRQTGAGELFF. The CDR3 nucleotides are TGTGCCAGTACCATGGCACCCGGACGGCAAACCGGGGCCGGGGAGCTGTTTTTT.

This chain uses TRBV5-1 with TRBJ1-1; D is ambiguous. The CDR3 spans 12 residues. Germline V gene lookup returns CDR1 SGHRS and CDR2 YFSETQ. The ends were cut back, 1 base at V and 2 bases at J, with 3 bases in the middle. The CDR3 sequence is CASSLTNTEAFF. The CDR3 DNA is TGCGCCAGCAGCTTGACAAACACTGAAGCTTTCTTT.

This clone was recorded only once. The chain has TRBV2 and TRBJ2-3, with D perhaps matching TRBD2 (6 bases). CDR1 is SNHLY and CDR2 is FYNNEI in the germline V gene. The ends were cut back, 3 bases at V and 1 base at J, with 11 bases in the middle. The CDR3 runs 15 residues. This CDR3 reads CASSEGGSGTDTQYF. CDR3 sequence (DNA): TGTGCCAGCAGTGAGGGAGGAAGTGGCACAGATACGCAGTATTTT. The variable domain in full, completed from reference TRBV2 and TRBJ2-3, reads EPEVTQTPSHQVTQMGQEVILRCVPISNHLYFYWYRQILGQKVEFLVSFYNNEISEKSEIFDDQFSVERPDGSNFTLKIRSTKLEDSAMYFCASSEGGSGTDTQYFGPGTRLTVL.

The chain joins TRBV10-2 to TRBJ2-1; weak D call: TRBD2 (5 bases). V lost 7 bases, J lost 3 bases, and 10 bases lay in between. CDR3 size: 13 residues. The V gene's germline CDR1 is WSHSY and CDR2 SAAADI. CDR3 in DNA: TGCGCCAGCATCGGGGAGATCTACAATGAGCAGTTCTTC. As protein: CASIGEIYNEQFF.

The rearrangement joins TRBV24-1 to TRBJ2-2, with D hard to call. The CDR3 is made up of 12 amino acids. The germline V and J ends were trimmed by 1 base and 7 bases, with 3 bases remaining between them. From germline, CDR1 is KGHDR and CDR2 SFDVKD. The DNA for the CDR3 is TGTGCCACCAGTGATTTCGGCGGGGAGCTGTTTTTT. This codes for CATSDFGGELFF.

The chain is built from TRBV27 and TRBJ1-4; D is ambiguous. CDR3 length equals 15 residues. In germline, CDR1 is MNHEY, CDR2 SMNVEV (reference sequence). Trimming shortened V by 4 bases and J by 0 bases, and 9 bases separated the two germline ends. The CDR3 protein is CASSSLIATNEKLFF. CDR3 coding DNA: TGTGCCAGCAGTTCCCTAATTGCAACTAATGAAAAACTGTTTTTT.

This chain uses TRBV6-5 with TRBJ1-2; TRBD1 matches at 9 bases. The CDR3 consists of 15 residues. Germline CDR1 is MNHEY and CDR2 is SVGAGI. V lost 5 bases and J lost 0; bases outside the gene matches: 4. The CDR3 region is CASSHRGQANYGYTF. The CDR3, as DNA: TGTGCCAGCAGTCACAGGGGGCAGGCTAACTATGGCTACACCTTC.

The chain combines TRBV18 with TRBJ2-3; TRBD1 matches 7 bases. Germline loops: CDR1 KGHSH, CDR2 LQKENI. After removal of 5 bases from V and 2 bases from J, the junction contained 4 bases not matched to a gene. The CDR3 is 14 amino acids. The CDR3 sequence: CASSAGQVTDTQYF. CDR3 nucleotide sequence: TGTGCCAGCTCAGCAGGACAGGTCACAGATACGCAGTATTTT. Full variable domain (rest looked up from reference TRBV18 and TRBJ2-3): NAGVMQNPRHLVRRRGQEARLRCSPMKGHSHVYWYRQLPEEGLKFMVYLQKENIIDESGMPKERFSAEFPKEGPSILRIQQVVRGDSAAYFCASSAGQVTDTQYFGPGTRLTVL.

This chain connects TRBV27 to TRBJ2-1, with D tentatively TRBD1 (5 bases). Trimming took 6 bases from V and 10 from J, leaving 19 bases between them. The CDR3 consists of 14 residues. Germline V CDR1 and CDR2: MNHEY, SMNVEV (reference sequence). In DNA form, the CDR3 reads TGTGCCAGCAGCTGGACATGGTCCAAAGGGGAGCAGTTCTTC. It translates to CASSWTWSKGEQFF.

CDR3 sequence reads: CASSPRSGDIQYF. CDR3 bases: TGTGCCAGCAGCCCTAGGTCGGGGGACATTCAGTACTTC. The chain carries TRBV7-9 and TRBJ2-4; TRBD2 might be the D (6 bases). Germline assignment: CDR1 SEHNR and CDR2 FQNEAQ (reference sequence). The V end was cut by 5 bases, the J end by 8 bases, with 13 bases between. This CDR3 region has 13 residues.

This chain uses TRBV29-1 with TRBJ1-5; D may be TRBD1 (6 bases). Germline loops: CDR1 SQVTM, CDR2 ANQGSEA. The CDR3 has 13 residues. Trimming took 4 bases from V and 7 from J, leaving 14 bases between them. The CDR3: CSVAEGVGQPQHF. The CDR3 nucleotides are TGCAGCGTTGCCGAGGGGGTCGGGCAGCCCCAGCATTTT. The full variable domain, in which reference TRBV29-1 and TRBJ1-5 provide the parts outside the CDR3, is SAVISQKPSRDICQRGTSLTIQCQVDSQVTMMFWYRQQPGQSLTLIATANQGSEATYESGFVIDKFPISRPNLTFSTLTVSNMSPEDSSIYLCSVAEGVGQPQHFGDGTRLSIL.

The genes are TRBV4-1 and TRBJ2-7; TRBD1 is a possible D gene (6 bases). The length of the CDR3 is 14 residues. Trimming removed 4 bases from V and 4 bases from J, with 14 bases in between. The germline V gene encodes CDR1 MGHRA and CDR2 YSYEKL. Here the CDR3 DNA reads TGCGCCAGCAGCCTCGAATCAGGGGCGTACGAGCAGTACTTC. Its translation is CASSLESGAYEQYF.

This clone is a singleton in its sample. The CDR3 sequence: CASKENEELFF. Written as DNA, the CDR3 is TGTGCCAGCAAGGAGAATGAGGAGCTGTTTTTT. This chain connects TRBV12-3 or TRBV12-4 to TRBJ2-2; D gene uncertain. The CDR3 is made up of 11 amino acids. The ends were cut back, 7 bases at V and 10 bases at J, with 10 bases in the middle.

The chain combines TRBV19 with TRBJ2-2, with D tentatively TRBD2 (5 bases). The CDR3 has 15 amino acids. The germline CDR1 and CDR2 sequences are LNHDA and SQIVND (reference sequence). Trimming took off 1 base at V and 2 bases at J, with 8 bases between the two ends. CDR3 sequence (DNA): TGTGCCAGTAGTATAGTTGGAGGTAACACCGGGGAGCTGTTTTTT. Translated: CASSIVGGNTGELFF.

DNA for the CDR3: TGTGCCAGCAGCTTAGTGGTGGGGACAGGGAGAGAAAGCTACACCTTC. Its translation is CASSLVVGTGRESYTF. The chain links TRBV7-9 to TRBJ1-2; TRBD1 matches at 9 bases. V shed 1 base and J 9 bases; nucleotides not matched to a gene: 12. This CDR3 is built from 16 residues. Germline V gene data show CDR1 as SEHNR and CDR2 as FQNEAQ (reference sequence). Drawing the rest from reference TRBV7-9 and TRBJ1-2, the complete variable domain is DTGVSQNPRHKITKRGQNVTFRCDPISEHNRLYWYRQTLGQGPEFLTYFQNEAQLEKSRLLSDRFSAERPKGSFSTLEIQRTEQGDSAMYLCASSLVVGTGRESYTFGSGTRLTVV.

V gene TRBV19 combines with J gene TRBJ2-2, with D possibly TRBD1 on 5 matching bases. Trimming pared 7 bases from V and 8 bases from J, leaving 26 bases between. The CDR3 totals 17 residues. Germline CDR1 is LNHDA and CDR2 is SQIVND (reference sequence). The CDR3 DNA reads as TGTGCCAGTAAGAGCAGGGCAGGTCAGGCCGCCTCGGGGGAGCTGTTTTTT. Amino acid sequence: CASKSRAGQAASGELFF.

This chain links TRBV7-2 with TRBJ1-5, with D perhaps TRBD1 (5 bases). Deletions cut 4 bases from V and 2 bases from J, with 9 bases between. This CDR3 is 14 amino acids long. CDR1 is SGHTA, CDR2 FQGNSA, per germline. CDR3 nucleotides: TGTGCCAGCAGCTCTCGGGGGGGCAATCAGCCCCAGCATTTT. Protein sequence: CASSSRGGNQPQHF.

The V gene is TRBV19, the J gene TRBJ2-5, with TRBD1 identical over 8 bases. The CDR3 has 14 residues. CDR1 is LNHDA and CDR2 is SQIVND in the germline V gene (reference sequence). Germline trimming cut 4 bases from V and 4 bases from J; bases unmatched to any gene: 5. The CDR3 loop reads CASSRSGGRETQYF. The CDR3 coding sequence is TGTGCCAGTAGTAGGTCAGGGGGCCGAGAGACCCAGTACTTC.

The V call is TRBV20-1, the J call TRBJ2-7, with 7 nucleotides matching TRBD1. The trim removed 6 bases at V and 13 bases at J, leaving 12 bases unmatched. This CDR3 region has 11 residues. Germline values: CDR1 DFQATT, CDR2 SNEGSKA (reference sequence). The CDR3 protein is CSAPIGQVGYF. CDR3 coding DNA: TGCAGTGCCCCAATCGGACAGGTGGGCTACTTC.

This clone was counted once. The chain combines TRBV28 with TRBJ2-2; possibly TRBD1 for D (5 bases). Trimming stripped 5 bases from V and 0 bases from J, with 13 bases between. The germline V gene has CDR1 MDHEN and CDR2 SYDVKM. This CDR3 spans 16 amino acids. The CDR3 sequence: CASSPWGTPNTGELFF. DNA for the CDR3: TGTGCCAGCAGTCCCTGGGGCACCCCGAACACCGGGGAGCTGTTTTTT. Using reference TRBV28 and TRBJ2-2 for the parts outside the CDR3, the full variable domain is DVKVTQSSRYLVKRTGEKVFLECVQDMDHENMFWYRQDPGLGLRLIYFSYDVKMKEKGDIPEGYSVSREKKERFSLILESASTNQTSMYLCASSPWGTPNTGELFFGEGSRLTVL.

V usage is TRBV7-8 and J usage is TRBJ2-1; TRBD2 agrees at 12 bases. CDR1 is SGHVS, CDR2 FQNEAQ, per germline. With 2 bases clipped from V and 0 bases from J, the junction kept 17 bases outside the gene matches. This CDR3 contains 22 residues. The CDR3 region has the DNA TGTGCCAGCAGCTTATCTCCGCCGGGACTAGCGGGCTTGAAAAGCTCCTACAATGAGCAGTTCTTC. This gives the protein CASSLSPPGLAGLKSSYNEQFF.